The rows below give T cell receptor beta chains drawn from one sample of a study of CD8+ T cells in alopecia areata. Sequenced by immunoSEQ multiplex PCR; TCRdb stores in-frame clones only, minus some. Counted here are roughly 150,000 clones, around 87% occurring once; the ten biggest clones make up around 15%. The source material was CD8+ T cells sorted from blood, sampled at week 0. Receptors originate from a human donor with alopecia areata. Both conserved end residues are part of each CDR3. Each record gives: CDR3 length, D gene, J gene, clone size, V gene, CDR3 protein, CDR3 DNA. A D gene is named only where the DNA matches it firmly. Clone sizes are given selectively: once, few, many, or a class where the clone is expanded.

16 | TRBD2 | TRBJ2-3 | - | TRBV6-6 | CASSDSVAGGTDTQYF | TGTGCCAGCAGTGACTCGGTAGCGGGGGGCACAGATACGCAGTATTTT
19 | TRBD1 | TRBJ1-6 | - | TRBV7-9 | CASSEIPGQGAEYNSPLHF | TGTGCCAGCAGCGAGATCCCGGGACAGGGGGCTGAGTATAATTCACCCCTCCACTTT
16 | TRBD2 | TRBJ2-1 | - | TRBV7-9 | CASSSSLAGDPEEQFF | TGTGCCAGCAGCTCTTCTTTAGCGGGGGATCCTGAGGAGCAGTTCTTC
14 | - | TRBJ2-3 | - | TRBV6-5 | CASRSEGGRDTQYF | TGTGCCAGCAGATCGGAGGGAGGAAGGGATACGCAGTATTTT
15 | - | TRBJ2-3 | - | TRBV4-2 | CASSQFSGTTDTQYF | TGTGCCAGCAGCCAATTCTCAGGGACCACAGATACGCAGTATTTT
16 | TRBD1 | TRBJ2-7 | - | TRBV9 | CASSVAAAGGFYEQYF | TGTGCCAGCAGCGTAGCCGCGGCAGGGGGCTTCTACGAGCAGTACTTC
15 | TRBD1 | TRBJ2-7 | - | TRBV7-9 | CASSLDRGPPYEQYF | TGTGCCAGCAGCCTTGACAGGGGGCCGCCCTACGAGCAGTACTTC
13 | - | TRBJ1-6 | - | TRBV10-3 | CAIREGGRSPLHF | TGTGCCATCAGGGAGGGGGGGAGGTCACCCCTCCACTTT
15 | TRBD1 | TRBJ1-1 | - | TRBV4-2 | CASSQHRDRSTEAFF | TGTGCCAGCAGCCAACATAGGGACAGATCTACTGAAGCTTTCTTT
14 | - | TRBJ2-2 | - | TRBV27 | CASSPSRRTGELFF | TGTGCCAGCAGTCCAAGCCGTCGCACCGGGGAGCTGTTTTTT
14 | - | TRBJ1-3 | - | TRBV5-4 | CASSPDSSGNTIYF | TGTGCCAGCAGCCCCGACAGCTCTGGAAACACCATATATTTT
11 | - | TRBJ2-5 | - | TRBV2 | CASRGPETQYF | TGTGCCAGCAGGGGTCCCGAGACCCAGTACTTC
14 | TRBD2 | TRBJ2-1 | few | TRBV29-1 | CSVKTSGRANEQFF | TGCAGCGTTAAGACTAGCGGGAGGGCCAATGAGCAGTTCTTC
12 | - | TRBJ2-7 | - | TRBV29-1 | CSVDVGGYEQYF | TGCAGCGTTGACGTGGGGGGCTACGAGCAGTACTTC